This T cell receptor (beta chain) was obtained from a study of technical replicates of blood from a few donors. Trimming removed 0 bases from V and 6 bases from J, with 8 bases in between. The CDR3 sequence is 13 residues long. Germline lookup yields CDR1 SGHDN and CDR2 FVKESK. TCRdb's copy holds only in-frame clones and misses some; the assay was immunoSEQ multiplex PCR. This table has about 70,000 clones, around 90% appearing once. The receptor comes from a human donor in good health. V usage is TRBV14 and J usage is TRBJ1-2, with a possible D match to TRBD1 (5 bases). Sequencing input: T cells isolated from PBMCs. This chain's CDR3 is CASSQDRADGYTF. Here the CDR3 DNA reads TGTGCCAGCAGCCAAGACAGGGCTGATGGCTACACCTTC.